The next 17 T cell receptor beta chains were all read from a single sample in a study of cytomegalovirus exposure and HLA in healthy donors. PCR employed 60 Vbeta and 13 Jbeta primers. Sequenced by immunoSEQ multiplex PCR; TCRdb stores in-frame clones only, minus some. This sample has some 200,000 clones, with around 77% found just once. The sequenced sample consisted of PBMCs. These receptors all come from a female donor in good health and CMV-seronegative.

This chain links TRBV13 with TRBJ2-7; TRBD1 matches 9 bases. J was trimmed by 12 bases and V by 5 bases; bases with no gene match: 32. Germline CDR1 PRHDT, CDR2 FYEKMQ (reference sequence). The CDR3 loop spans 20 amino acids. The CDR3 spells CASSPTGTGSEALPATQRYF. CDR3 bases: TGTGCCAGCAGCCCCACCGGGACAGGGAGTGAGGCCCTCCCGGCGACTCAGCGGTACTTC.

The rearrangement joins TRBV28 to TRBJ2-1; 9 bases align to TRBD1. The CDR3 totals 15 residues. Unmatched junction bases numbered 10, after V lost 6 bases and J lost 7 bases. In germline, CDR1 is MDHEN, CDR2 SYDVKM. CDR3 sequence: CASRPNRGRWNEQFF. Here the CDR3 DNA reads TGTGCCAGCAGGCCCAACAGGGGGCGGTGGAATGAGCAGTTCTTC.

This chain links TRBV5-6 with TRBJ2-7; TRBD1 is a possible D gene (6 bases). Germline V gene lookup returns CDR1 SGHDT and CDR2 YYEEEE. There are 14 residues in the CDR3. Deletions cut 4 bases from V and 5 bases from J, with 16 bases between. In DNA, the CDR3 is TGTGCCAGCAGCCGCAACAGGGCCGTTGACGAGCAGTACTTC. Residues: CASSRNRAVDEQYF. Full variable domain (outside the CDR3, taken from reference TRBV5-6 and TRBJ2-7): DAGVTQSPTHLIKTRGQQVTLRCSPKSGHDTVSWYQQALGQGPQFIFQYYEEEERQRGNFPDRFSGHQFPNYSSELNVNALLLGDSALYLCASSRNRAVDEQYFGPGTRLTVT.

The chain recombines TRBV9 with TRBJ2-3; 10 bases map to TRBD1. CDR1 and CDR2 (germline): SGDLS, YYNGEE. The CDR3 has 16 amino acids. V was pared by 0 bases and J by 1 base, with 2 bases of the junction left unmatched. CDR3 nucleotide sequence: TGTGCCAGCAGCGTAGGGACAGGGGGAGGCACAGATACGCAGTATTTT. Translation gives CASSVGTGGGTDTQYF.

The chain recombines TRBV28 with TRBJ1-5; 8 bases line up with TRBD1. Per the germline V gene, CDR1 is MDHEN and CDR2 is SYDVKM. The CDR3 loop spans 20 amino acids. With V trimmed by 5 bases and J by 4 bases, 22 bases remained unmatched. CDR3 region: CASSPTGGRLGRTINQPQHF. CDR3 nucleotides: TGTGCCAGCAGTCCTACAGGGGGAAGGCTTGGTCGAACCATTAATCAGCCCCAGCATTTT.

The gene calls are TRBV5-6 and TRBJ2-7, with a possible D match to TRBD1 (6 bases). This CDR3 is 17 amino acids long. Per the germline V gene, CDR1 is SGHDT and CDR2 is YYEEEE. V was pared by 3 bases and J by 3 bases, with 22 bases between. The CDR3 here is CASSSPLVRDTHYEQYF. As DNA, the CDR3 is TGTGCCAGCAGCTCACCTCTAGTCCGGGACACCCACTACGAGCAGTACTTC.

This clone was observed once. The rearrangement links TRBV4-3 to TRBJ2-5; 7 bases align to TRBD2. In germline, CDR1 is LGHNA, CDR2 YSLEER. This CDR3 has 15 residues. The V and J ends lost 5 bases and 5 bases, in that order; junction bases with no gene match: 11. In DNA form, the CDR3 reads TGCGCCAGCAGCTCCCGGGTGGGGGGGTGGGAGACCCAGTACTTC. Protein: CASSSRVGGWETQYF.

The chain links TRBV7-3 to TRBJ1-3; D is perhaps TRBD1 (5 bases). This CDR3 spans 13 amino acids. Trimming stripped 5 bases from V and 3 bases from J, with 8 bases between. Germline V gives CDR1 SGHTA, CDR2 FQGTGA. The CDR3 coding sequence is TGTGCCAGCAGCCGGGGGAATGGAAACACCATATATTTT. This encodes CASSRGNGNTIYF. The full variable domain, in which reference TRBV7-3 and TRBJ1-3 provide the parts outside the CDR3, is GAGVSQTPSNKVTEKGKYVELRCDPISGHTALYWYRQSLGQGPEFLIYFQGTGAADDSGLPNDRFFAVRPEGSVSTLKIQRTERGDSAVYLCASSRGNGNTIYFGEGSWLTVV.

This chain joins TRBV9 and TRBJ1-4, with TRBD1 matching 7 bases. V trimming: 3 bases; J trimming: 5 bases; junction bases outside the gene matches: 7. Per germline, CDR1 SGDLS and CDR2 YYNGEE. The CDR3 length is 15 residues. The CDR3, as DNA: TGTGCCAGCAGCGGCCGGGACAGCCCCAATGAAAAACTGTTTTTT. Translation: CASSGRDSPNEKLFF.

This chain connects TRBV9 to TRBJ2-7, with D possibly being TRBD1 (6 bases). This CDR3 has 14 residues. CDR1 SGDLS and CDR2 YYNGEE come from the germline V gene. The germline V and J ends were trimmed by 3 bases and 0 bases, with 10 bases remaining between them. The CDR3 coding sequence is TGTGCCAGCAGCGCTACAGGGACCTCCTACGAGCAGTACTTC. Amino acids: CASSATGTSYEQYF.

The rearrangement uses TRBV6-6 and TRBJ2-1, with a possible D match to TRBD1 (6 bases). Trimming removed 0 bases from V and 4 bases from J, with 7 bases in between. Looked up from germline, CDR1 is MNHNY and CDR2 is SVGAGI (reference sequence). The CDR3 is 14 amino acids. The CDR3, as DNA: TGTGCCAGCAGTTACTCAAGGGGGTACAATGAGCAGTTCTTC. This codes for CASSYSRGYNEQFF.

The chain recombines TRBV7-9 with TRBJ1-5; D ambiguous. From germline, CDR1 is SEHNR and CDR2 FQNEAQ (reference sequence). CDR3 size: 15 residues. The V and J ends lost 5 bases and 9 bases respectively, with 20 bases between them. The chain's CDR3 is CASSSASPEVGPQHF. CDR3 nucleotide sequence: TGTGCCAGCAGCAGCGCGTCACCCGAGGTCGGGCCCCAGCATTTT. Full variable domain (missing parts from reference TRBV7-9 and TRBJ1-5): DTGVSQNPRHKITKRGQNVTFRCDPISEHNRLYWYRQTLGQGPEFLTYFQNEAQLEKSRLLSDRFSAERPKGSFSTLEIQRTEQGDSAMYLCASSSASPEVGPQHFGDGTRLSIL.

The rearrangement links TRBV19 to TRBJ2-7; tentative D call: TRBD2 (7 bases). CDR1 is LNHDA and CDR2 is SQIVND in the germline V gene (reference sequence). V gave up 2 bases and J gave up 3 bases, with 14 bases separating them. CDR3 length: 15 amino acids. The CDR3 loop reads CASSIQGGGRYEQYF. CDR3 bases: TGTGCCAGTAGTATACAGGGAGGGGGACGCTACGAGCAGTACTTC. The complete variable domain, with remaining parts taken from reference TRBV19 and TRBJ2-7, reads DGGITQSPKYLFRKEGQNVTLSCEQNLNHDAMYWYRQDPGQGLRLIYYSQIVNDFQKGDIAEGYSVSREKKESFPLTVTSAQKNPTAFYLCASSIQGGGRYEQYFGPGTRLTVT.

This clone was seen once. This rearrangement joins TRBV9 to TRBJ1-4; D not certain. V was pared by 0 bases and J by 3 bases, with 12 bases between. Germline CDR1 SGDLS, CDR2 YYNGEE. The CDR3 loop spans 16 amino acids. CDR3: CASSVENGAPNEKLFF. The CDR3 DNA follows: TGTGCCAGCAGCGTAGAAAATGGAGCTCCTAATGAAAAACTGTTTTTT. The variable domain in full, completed from reference TRBV9 and TRBJ1-4, reads DSGVTQTPKHLITATGQRVTLRCSPRSGDLSVYWYQQSLDQGLQFLIQYYNGEERAKGNILERFSAQQFPDLHSELNLSSLELGDSALYFCASSVENGAPNEKLFFGSGTQLSVL.

The chain links TRBV7-3 to TRBJ2-3; TRBD1 might be the D (8 bases). The germline gives CDR1 SGHTA, CDR2 FQGTGA. This CDR3 is 16 amino acids long. V lost 6 bases and J lost 3, with 19 bases in between. CDR3 bases: TGTGCCAGCAGACTACAGGGGGGGGGCGAGACAGATACGCAGTATTTT. Translated, it gives CASRLQGGGETDTQYF.

This clone was counted between two and nine times. This chain joins TRBV19 and TRBJ2-2; TRBD1 matches at 8 bases. Germline V gives CDR1 LNHDA, CDR2 SQIVND (reference sequence). J gave up 3 bases and V 2 bases, and 5 bases lay outside the gene matches. The CDR3 length is 16 residues. The CDR3 DNA sequence: TGTGCCAGTAGTATAACCAGGGGGCCCGACACCGGGGAGCTGTTTTTT. Protein product: CASSITRGPDTGELFF.

This clone is a singleton in its sample. The chain employs TRBV19 and TRBJ1-1; a possible D gene is TRBD1 (6 bases). The CDR3 covers 15 residues. Per germline, CDR1 LNHDA and CDR2 SQIVND (reference sequence). Trimming left V 7 bases short and J 1 base short, with 16 bases between. The CDR3 sequence is CASTKLPGQNTEAFF. For the CDR3, the DNA is TGTGCCAGTACCAAACTTCCGGGACAGAACACTGAAGCTTTCTTT. Looking up the rest from reference TRBV19 and TRBJ1-1 gives the full variable domain: DGGITQSPKYLFRKEGQNVTLSCEQNLNHDAMYWYRQDPGQGLRLIYYSQIVNDFQKGDIAEGYSVSREKKESFPLTVTSAQKNPTAFYLCASTKLPGQNTEAFFGQGTRLTVV.